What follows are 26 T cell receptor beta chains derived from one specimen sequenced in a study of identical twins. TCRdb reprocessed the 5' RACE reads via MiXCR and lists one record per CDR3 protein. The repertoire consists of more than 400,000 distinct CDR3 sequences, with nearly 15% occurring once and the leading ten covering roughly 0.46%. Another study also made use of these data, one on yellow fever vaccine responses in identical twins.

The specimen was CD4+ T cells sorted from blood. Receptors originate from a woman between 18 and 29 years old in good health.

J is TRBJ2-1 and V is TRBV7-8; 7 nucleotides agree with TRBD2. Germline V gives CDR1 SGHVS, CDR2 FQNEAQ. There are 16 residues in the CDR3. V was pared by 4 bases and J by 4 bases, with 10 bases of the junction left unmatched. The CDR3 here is CASSSGTTGGYNEQFF. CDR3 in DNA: TGTGCCAGCAGCTCGGGGACTACCGGCGGTTACAATGAGCAGTTCTTC.

CDR3 DNA sequence: TGTGCCAGCAGCGCAGAGAGCGGAGACTACACAGATACGCAGTATTTT. The encoded protein is CASSAESGDYTDTQYF. The chain has TRBV7-3 and TRBJ2-3; TRBD2 might be the D (5 bases). The CDR3 is 16 amino acids. Trimming took 5 bases from V and 2 from J, leaving 17 bases between them. CDR1 and CDR2 (germline): SGHTA, FQGTGA.

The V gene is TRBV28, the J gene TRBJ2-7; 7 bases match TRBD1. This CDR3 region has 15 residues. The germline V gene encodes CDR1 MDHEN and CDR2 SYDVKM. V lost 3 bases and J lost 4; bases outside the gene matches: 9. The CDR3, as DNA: TGTGCCAGCAGTTTGGTTTCGGGACAGAGTTACGAGCAGTACTTC. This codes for CASSLVSGQSYEQYF.

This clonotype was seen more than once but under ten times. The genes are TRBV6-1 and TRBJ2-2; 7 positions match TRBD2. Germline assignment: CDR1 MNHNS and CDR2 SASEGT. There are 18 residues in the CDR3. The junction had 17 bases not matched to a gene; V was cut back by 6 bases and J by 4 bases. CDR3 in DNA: TGTGCCAGCAGCCACCTCCGCGGGGGAAAAGAGGGCACCGGGGAGCTGTTTTTT. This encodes CASSHLRGGKEGTGELFF.

The CDR3, as DNA: TGTGCCAGTAATGGGGGGGAGTACGGCCCTGAAGCTTTCTTT. Amino acid sequence: CASNGGEYGPEAFF. The chain links TRBV19 to TRBJ1-1, with D possibly being TRBD1 (5 bases). CDR1 is LNHDA and CDR2 is SQIVND in the germline V gene (reference sequence). Trimming shortened V by 7 bases and J by 6 bases, and 18 bases separated the two germline ends. The CDR3 extends over 14 amino acids.

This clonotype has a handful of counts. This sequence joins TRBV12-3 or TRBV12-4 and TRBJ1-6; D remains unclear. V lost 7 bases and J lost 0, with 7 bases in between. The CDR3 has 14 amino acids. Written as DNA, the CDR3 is TGTGCCAGCACCCTGAGCTCCTATAATTCACCCCTCCACTTT. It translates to CASTLSSYNSPLHF.

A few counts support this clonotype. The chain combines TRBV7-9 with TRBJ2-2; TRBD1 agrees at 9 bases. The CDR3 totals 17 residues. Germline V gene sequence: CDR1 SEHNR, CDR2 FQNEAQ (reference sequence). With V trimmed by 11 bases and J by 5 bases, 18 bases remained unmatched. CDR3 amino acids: CAWRDRDVLKPTGELFF. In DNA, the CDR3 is TGTGCCTGGCGGGACAGGGATGTCCTCAAACCGACCGGGGAGCTGTTTTTT.

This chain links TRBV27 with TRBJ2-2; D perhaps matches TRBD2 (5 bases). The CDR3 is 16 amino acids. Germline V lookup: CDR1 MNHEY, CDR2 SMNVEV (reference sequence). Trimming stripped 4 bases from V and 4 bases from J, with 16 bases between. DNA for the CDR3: TGTGCCAGCAGTTCCCTACTAGTTGCGGGCACCGGGGAGCTGTTTTTT. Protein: CASSSLLVAGTGELFF.

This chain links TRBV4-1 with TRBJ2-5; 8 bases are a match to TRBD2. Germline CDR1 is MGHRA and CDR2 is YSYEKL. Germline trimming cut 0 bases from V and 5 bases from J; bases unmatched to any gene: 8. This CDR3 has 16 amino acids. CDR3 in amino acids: CASSQDYAGGRETQYF. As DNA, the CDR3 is TGCGCCAGCAGCCAAGATTACGCGGGGGGACGTGAGACCCAGTACTTC.

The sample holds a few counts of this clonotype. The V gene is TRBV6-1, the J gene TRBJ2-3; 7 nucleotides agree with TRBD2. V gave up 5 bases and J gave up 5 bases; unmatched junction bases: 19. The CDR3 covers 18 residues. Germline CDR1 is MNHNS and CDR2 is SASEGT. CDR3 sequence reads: CASSNRIPLAGVQDTQYF. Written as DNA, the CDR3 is TGTGCCAGCAGTAACCGCATACCACTTGCGGGGGTACAAGATACGCAGTATTTT.

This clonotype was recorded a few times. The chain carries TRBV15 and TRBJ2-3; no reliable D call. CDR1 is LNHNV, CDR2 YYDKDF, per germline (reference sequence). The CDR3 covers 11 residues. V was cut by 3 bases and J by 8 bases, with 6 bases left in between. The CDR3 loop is CATSRSSTQYF. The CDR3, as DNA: TGTGCCACCAGCAGGAGTAGTACGCAGTATTTT. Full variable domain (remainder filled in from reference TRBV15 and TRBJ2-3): DAMVIQNPRYQVTQFGKPVTLSCSQTLNHNVMYWYQQKSSQAPKLLFHYYDKDFNNEADTPDNFQSRRPNTSFCFLDIRSPGLGDTAMYLCATSRSSTQYFGPGTRLTVL.

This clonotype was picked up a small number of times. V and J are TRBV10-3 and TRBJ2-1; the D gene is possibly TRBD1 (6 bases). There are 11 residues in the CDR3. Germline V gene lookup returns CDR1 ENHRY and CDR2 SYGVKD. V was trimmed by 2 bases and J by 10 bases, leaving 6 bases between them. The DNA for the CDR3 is TGTGCCATCAGTGAGGGGACAGAGCAGTTCTTC. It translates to CAISEGTEQFF.

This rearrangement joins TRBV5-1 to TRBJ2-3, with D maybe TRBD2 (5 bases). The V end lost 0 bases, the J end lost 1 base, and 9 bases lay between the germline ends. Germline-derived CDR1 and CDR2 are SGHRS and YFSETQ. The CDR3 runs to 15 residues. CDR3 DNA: TGCGCCAGCAGCTTGGAAGATAGCGGCACAGATACGCAGTATTTT. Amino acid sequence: CASSLEDSGTDTQYF.

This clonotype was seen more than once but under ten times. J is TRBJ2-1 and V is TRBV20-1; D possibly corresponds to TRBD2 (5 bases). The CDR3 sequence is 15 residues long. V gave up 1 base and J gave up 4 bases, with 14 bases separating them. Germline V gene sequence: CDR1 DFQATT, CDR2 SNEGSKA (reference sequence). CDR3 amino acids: CSARAQGGSYNEQFF. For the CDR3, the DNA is TGCAGTGCTAGAGCCCAAGGAGGTTCGTACAATGAGCAGTTCTTC.

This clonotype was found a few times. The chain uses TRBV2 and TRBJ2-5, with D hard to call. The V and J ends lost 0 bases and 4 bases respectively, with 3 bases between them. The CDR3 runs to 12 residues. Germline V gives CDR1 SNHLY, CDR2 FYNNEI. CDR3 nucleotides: TGTGCCAGCAGTGAAGCGCGAGAGACCCAGTACTTC. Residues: CASSEARETQYF.

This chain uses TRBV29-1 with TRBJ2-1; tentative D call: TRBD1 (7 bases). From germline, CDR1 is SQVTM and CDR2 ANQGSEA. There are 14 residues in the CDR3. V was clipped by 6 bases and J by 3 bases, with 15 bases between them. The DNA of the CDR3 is TGCAGCGTGGGAGGAGGGGGCCACTACAATGAGCAGTTCTTC. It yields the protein CSVGGGGHYNEQFF.

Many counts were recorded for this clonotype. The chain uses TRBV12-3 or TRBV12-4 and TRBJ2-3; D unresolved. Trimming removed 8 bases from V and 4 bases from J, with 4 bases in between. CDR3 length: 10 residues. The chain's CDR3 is CASLADTQYF. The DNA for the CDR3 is TGTGCCAGCTTGGCAGATACGCAGTATTTT.

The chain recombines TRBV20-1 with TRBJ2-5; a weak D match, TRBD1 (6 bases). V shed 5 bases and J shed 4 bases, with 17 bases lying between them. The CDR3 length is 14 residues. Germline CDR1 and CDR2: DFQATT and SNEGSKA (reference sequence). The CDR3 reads CSADRDTMVETQYF. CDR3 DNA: TGCAGTGCTGACCGGGACACCATGGTAGAGACCCAGTACTTC.

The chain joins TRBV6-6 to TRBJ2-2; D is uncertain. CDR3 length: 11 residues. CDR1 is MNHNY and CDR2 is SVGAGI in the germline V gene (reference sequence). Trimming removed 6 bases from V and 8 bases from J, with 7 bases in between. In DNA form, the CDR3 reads TGTGCCAGCAGGGCACAGGGGGAGCTGTTTTTT. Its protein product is CASRAQGELFF.

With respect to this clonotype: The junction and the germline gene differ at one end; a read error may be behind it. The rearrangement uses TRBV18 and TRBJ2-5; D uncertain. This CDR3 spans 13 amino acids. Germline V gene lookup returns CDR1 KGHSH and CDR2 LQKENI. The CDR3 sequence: CASSPQRQKTQYF. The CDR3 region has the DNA TGTGCCAGCTCACCCCAGCGCCAAAAGACCCAGTACTTC.

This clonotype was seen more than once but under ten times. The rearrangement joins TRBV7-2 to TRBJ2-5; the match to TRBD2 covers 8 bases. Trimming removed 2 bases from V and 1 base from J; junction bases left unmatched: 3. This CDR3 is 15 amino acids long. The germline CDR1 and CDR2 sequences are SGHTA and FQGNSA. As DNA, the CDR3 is TGTGCCAGCAGCTTAACCGGGACTAGCCAAGAGACCCAGTACTTC. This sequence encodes CASSLTGTSQETQYF.

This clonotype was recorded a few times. CDR3 sequence reads: CASSLADLSYNEQFF. The CDR3 nucleotides read TGTGCCAGCAGCTTAGCGGACCTCTCCTACAATGAGCAGTTCTTC. The genes are TRBV7-6 and TRBJ2-1; unclear D gene. The ends were cut back, 0 bases at V and 0 bases at J, with 6 bases in the middle. The CDR3 covers 15 residues. CDR1 and CDR2 from the germline V gene are SGHVS and FNYEAQ.

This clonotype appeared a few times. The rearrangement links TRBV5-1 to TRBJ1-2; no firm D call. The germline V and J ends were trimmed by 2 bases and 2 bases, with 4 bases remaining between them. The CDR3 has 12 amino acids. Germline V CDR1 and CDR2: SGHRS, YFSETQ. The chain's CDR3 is CASSFDNYGYTF. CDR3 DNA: TGCGCCAGCAGCTTTGACAACTATGGCTACACCTTC.

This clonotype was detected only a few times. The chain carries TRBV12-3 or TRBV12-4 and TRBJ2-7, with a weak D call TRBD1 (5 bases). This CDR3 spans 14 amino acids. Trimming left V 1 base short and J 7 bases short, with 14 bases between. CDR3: CASSLGGVLGEQYV. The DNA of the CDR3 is TGTGCCAGCAGTTTAGGGGGCGTCTTAGGAGAGCAGTACGTC.

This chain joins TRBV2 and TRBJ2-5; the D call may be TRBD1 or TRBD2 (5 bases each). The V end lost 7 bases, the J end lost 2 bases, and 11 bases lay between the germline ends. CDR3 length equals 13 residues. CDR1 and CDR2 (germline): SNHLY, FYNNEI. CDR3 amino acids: CASMGDVQETQYF. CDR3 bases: TGTGCCAGCATGGGGGACGTGCAAGAGACCCAGTACTTC. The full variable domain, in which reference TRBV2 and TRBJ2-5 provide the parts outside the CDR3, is EPEVTQTPSHQVTQMGQEVILRCVPISNHLYFYWYRQILGQKVEFLVSFYNNEISEKSEIFDDQFSVERPDGSNFTLKIRSTKLEDSAMYFCASMGDVQETQYFGPGTRLLVL.

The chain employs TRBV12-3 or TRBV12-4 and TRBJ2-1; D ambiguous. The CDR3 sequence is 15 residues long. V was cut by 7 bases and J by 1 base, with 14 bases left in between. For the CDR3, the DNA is TGTGCCAGCATACCGGACCAGCGTTCCTACAATGAGCAGTTCTTC. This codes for CASIPDQRSYNEQFF.